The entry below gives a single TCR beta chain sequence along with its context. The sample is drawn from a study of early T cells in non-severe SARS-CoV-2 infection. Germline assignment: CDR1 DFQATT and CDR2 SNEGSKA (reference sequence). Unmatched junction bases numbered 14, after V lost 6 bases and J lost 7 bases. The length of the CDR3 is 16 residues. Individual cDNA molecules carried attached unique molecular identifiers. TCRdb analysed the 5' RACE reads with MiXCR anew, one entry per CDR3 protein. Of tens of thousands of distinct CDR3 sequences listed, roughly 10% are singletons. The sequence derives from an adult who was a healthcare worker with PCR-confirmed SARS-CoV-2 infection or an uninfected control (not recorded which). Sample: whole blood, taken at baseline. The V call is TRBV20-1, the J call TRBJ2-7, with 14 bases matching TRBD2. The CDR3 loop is CSAGQGTSGRFREQYF. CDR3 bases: TGCAGTGCCGGACAGGGGACTAGCGGGAGATTCAGGGAGCAGTACTTC.